The 2 T cell receptor beta chains in this list originate from one sample, sequenced in a study of identical twins. TCRdb processed the 5' RACE reads anew with MiXCR; each CDR3 protein has one entry. The sample has 690,000 or so distinct CDR3 sequences; 5.5% to 6.5% are singletons. Specimen: naive T cells sorted from blood. These receptors all come from a man aged 18 to 35 in good health.

The J gene is TRBJ2-1, the V gene TRBV3-1; no firm D call. The germline gives CDR1 LGHDT, CDR2 YNNKEL (reference sequence). Trimming shortened V by 2 bases and J by 3 bases, and 11 bases separated the two germline ends. The CDR3 has 15 amino acids. The CDR3, as DNA: TGTGCCAGCAGCCAAATATCTGGGCTCTACAATGAGCAGTTCTTC. Translation gives CASSQISGLYNEQFF.

At least ten counts were recorded for this clonotype. The chain couples TRBV27 to TRBJ1-5; D remains unclear. The CDR3 has 13 residues. The germline V gene has CDR1 MNHEY and CDR2 SMNVEV (reference sequence). V shed 8 bases and J shed 7 bases, with 15 bases lying between them. The CDR3 nucleotides are TGTGCCAGCTCTTATTCCGGCGACCAGCCCCAGCATTTT. Protein product: CASSYSGDQPQHF.